This T cell receptor (beta chain) came from a study of OX40 agonist ivuxolimab in advanced cancers. Study overall: Intravenous ivuxolimab was administered to patients every 2 weeks at 0.01 to 10 mg/kg. Every patient in dose escalation had hepatocellular carcinoma, melanoma, renal cell or head and neck cancer. Prior checkpoint blockade (anti-PD-1, anti-PD-L1 or anti-CTLA-4) was permitted; 40% had it.

The repertoire was sequenced with immunoSEQ multiplex PCR; TCRdb's copy has only in-frame clones and lacks some. The sample carries about 53,000 clones, roughly 80% recorded once. The length of the CDR3 is 15 residues. V was trimmed by 3 bases and J by 1 base, leaving 11 bases between them. CDR1 WSHSY and CDR2 SAAADI come from the germline V gene. This specimen was CD4+ or CD8+ T cells sorted from blood, taken in a trial of the OX40 agonist ivuxolimab. The J gene is TRBJ2-3, the V gene TRBV10-2; D might be TRBD1 (6 bases). This clonotype was obtained from an adult with an advanced solid tumor such as melanoma, head and neck, liver or kidney cancer. CDR3 coding DNA: TGCGCCAGCAGTGAACAGGGAAGTGGCACAGATACGCAGTATTTT. Translated: CASSEQGSGTDTQYF.